Listed here is a single T cell receptor beta chain. This CDR3 contains 14 residues. With 6 bases removed from V and 1 base from J, the gap between germline ends came to 12 bases. Germline V CDR1 and CDR2: MDHEN, SYDVKM. Regarding time point: patch test 2, 6 weeks after DPC sensitization. The treatment was: therapeutic diphenylcyclopropenone sensitization with weekly scalp DPC. MiXCR, applied by TCRdb to the RACE reads, yields one record per CDR3 protein. The table lists roughly 92,000 distinct CDR3 sequences, about an eighth of them singletons. This sample was taken from a study of human T cells and chemical hapten exposure.

The chain couples TRBV28 to TRBJ2-5; D is undetermined. This TCR came from a woman in her 40s with alopecia areata. Some clones in this sample may be carry-over from other donors' samples. This specimen consisted of whole blood, obtained in connection with sensitization to the hapten diphenylcyclopropenone (DPC). The CDR3 DNA sequence: TGTGCCAGCAGGCCGGCAGAGATCCAAGAGACCCAGTACTTC. Amino acid sequence: CASRPAEIQETQYF.